These 6 T cell receptor beta chains originate from one sample sequenced in a study of cytomegalovirus exposure and HLA in healthy donors. 13 Jbeta primers and 60 Vbeta primers were used for the PCR. Sequenced by immunoSEQ multiplex PCR; TCRdb stores in-frame clones only, minus some. The profile shows roughly 150,000 clones, about four fifths of them singletons. Sequencing was performed on PBMCs. Receptors were obtained from a male donor in good health and CMV-seropositive.

V usage is TRBV6-5 and J usage is TRBJ2-7; D is possibly TRBD2 (6 bases). V lost 7 bases to trimming and J lost 5 bases, with 21 bases between them. The CDR3 loop spans 15 amino acids. Per germline, CDR1 MNHEY and CDR2 SVGAGI. For the CDR3, the DNA is TGTGCCAGCATGTTTGTTGGCTCTGGCGGGGACGAGCAGTACTTC. Its protein product is CASMFVGSGGDEQYF.

The chain joins TRBV19 to TRBJ1-2; no firm D call. The germline V gene encodes CDR1 LNHDA and CDR2 SQIVND (reference sequence). This CDR3 is 14 amino acids long. Trimming left V 6 bases short and J 4 bases short, with 15 bases between. The CDR3 bases are TGTGCCAGTAGAAAGGAGGCGGGAAGCTATGGCTACACCTTC. It encodes CASRKEAGSYGYTF.

The rearrangement links TRBV9 to TRBJ2-3; 12 positions agree with TRBD1. Germline V lookup: CDR1 SGDLS, CDR2 YYNGEE. The junction had 12 bases not matched to a gene; V was cut back by 0 bases and J by 4 bases. The CDR3 covers 19 residues. CDR3 sequence reads: CASSVDPGQGAQGPDTQYF. The CDR3 DNA reads TGTGCCAGCAGCGTAGACCCGGGACAGGGGGCTCAGGGGCCAGATACGCAGTATTTT. Variable domain in full (rest from reference TRBV9 and TRBJ2-3): DSGVTQTPKHLITATGQRVTLRCSPRSGDLSVYWYQQSLDQGLQFLIQYYNGEERAKGNILERFSAQQFPDLHSELNLSSLELGDSALYFCASSVDPGQGAQGPDTQYFGPGTRLTVL.

The chain joins TRBV30 to TRBJ2-1; the match to TRBD1 covers 7 bases. Germline V gene sequence: CDR1 GTSNPN, CDR2 SVGIG (reference sequence). Trimming removed 2 bases from V and 7 bases from J; junction bases left unmatched: 8. This CDR3 comprises 14 residues. The CDR3 reads CAWSRGQQRNEQFF. The CDR3 DNA sequence: TGTGCCTGGAGTCGGGGACAGCAACGAAATGAGCAGTTCTTC.

The rearrangement uses TRBV13 and TRBJ2-1, with 10 positions matching TRBD2. The CDR3 contains 16 residues. Looked up from germline, CDR1 is PRHDT and CDR2 is FYEKMQ (reference sequence). V lost 6 bases, J lost 6 bases, and 11 bases stayed unmatched. CDR3 sequence (DNA): TGTGCCAGCAGTCCAGGTCGGCTAGCGGGAGTCAATGAGCAGTTCTTC. It encodes CASSPGRLAGVNEQFF.

J is TRBJ1-1 and V is TRBV6-5; D is unclear. The germline gives CDR1 MNHEY, CDR2 SVGAGI. The germline V and J ends were trimmed by 5 bases and 6 bases, with 13 bases remaining between them. The CDR3 covers 13 residues. CDR3 sequence: CASSRVRLAEAFF. In DNA, the CDR3 is TGTGCCAGCAGTCGAGTCCGTTTAGCTGAAGCTTTCTTT.